What follows are 30 T cell receptor beta chains derived from one specimen sequenced in a study of cytomegalovirus exposure and HLA in healthy donors. The primer mix had 60 Vbeta and 13 Jbeta primers. Using immunoSEQ multiplex PCR, the repertoire was profiled, and TCRdb retains in-frame clones only, with some absent. The sample has fewer than 85,000 clones; 84% are singletons. Material: PBMCs. The receptors here all came from a man in his 70s in good health and CMV-seropositive.

The CDR3 loop is CASGPLDSGWQPQHF. CDR3 sequence (DNA): TGTGCTAGTGGTCCCCTTGATTCCGGGTGGCAGCCCCAGCATTTT. The chain carries TRBV12-5 and TRBJ1-5; D remains ambiguous. The CDR3 has 15 residues. The germline CDR1 and CDR2 sequences are LGHNT and FRNRAP. Trimming removed 5 bases from V and 7 bases from J, with 18 bases in between. Full variable domain (rest looked up from reference TRBV12-5 and TRBJ1-5): DARVTQTPRHKVTEMGQEVTMRCQPILGHNTVFWYRQTMMQGLELLAYFRNRAPLDDSGMPKDRFSAEMPDATLATLKIQPSEPRDSAVYFCASGPLDSGWQPQHFGDGTRLSIL.

This chain links TRBV30 with TRBJ1-2, with 7 nucleotides matching TRBD1. With 6 bases clipped from V and 2 bases from J, the junction kept 9 bases outside the gene matches. This CDR3 is built from 14 residues. Per the germline V gene, CDR1 is GTSNPN and CDR2 is SVGIG (reference sequence). CDR3 residues: CACSPGTANYGYTF. The CDR3 DNA is TGTGCCTGCTCCCCCGGGACAGCAAACTATGGCTACACCTTC.

This clone was recorded a few times. V usage is TRBV13 and J usage is TRBJ2-5, with 7 bases matching TRBD2. Germline assignment: CDR1 PRHDT and CDR2 FYEKMQ (reference sequence). The trim removed 5 bases at V and 4 bases at J, leaving 10 bases unmatched. The CDR3 has 15 amino acids. The CDR3: CASSRGRVRVETQYF. The CDR3 coding sequence is TGTGCCAGCAGCCGTGGGAGGGTACGTGTAGAGACCCAGTACTTC.

In this sample, this clone turned up a few times. The chain is built from TRBV6-7 and TRBJ2-5; 7 positions agree with TRBD1. TRBV6-7 is an open reading frame, and its role is uncertain. The CDR3 totals 16 residues. V was clipped by 0 bases and J by 6 bases; unmatched bases: 10. DNA for the CDR3: TGTGCCAGCAGTTACTCCACAGGGGAAGCAGGAAAGACCCAGTACTTC. Amino acid sequence: CASSYSTGEAGKTQYF.

The V gene is TRBV7-9, the J gene TRBJ2-7; the match to TRBD2 covers 11 bases. This CDR3 region has 14 residues. Germline V gives CDR1 SEHNR, CDR2 FQNEAQ (reference sequence). V lost 5 bases, J lost 5 bases, and 5 bases stayed unmatched. The CDR3 spells CASSLTSGDNEQYF. CDR3 sequence (DNA): TGTGCCAGCAGCCTGACTAGCGGGGACAACGAGCAGTACTTC.

This clone appeared a single time. The V call is TRBV5-1, the J call TRBJ1-2; maybe TRBD1 (5 bases). This CDR3 comprises 14 residues. Trimming removed 2 bases from V and 4 bases from J, with 12 bases in between. The germline V gene has CDR1 SGHRS and CDR2 YFSETQ. The CDR3 DNA is TGCGCCAGCAGCTTCGGGGGAGACCTCTATGGCTACACCTTC. Translation gives CASSFGGDLYGYTF.

The gene calls are TRBV7-3 and TRBJ2-3; a weak D match, TRBD1 (5 bases). Germline V gene data show CDR1 as SGHTA and CDR2 as FQGTGA. Trimming took 9 bases from V and 1 from J, leaving 11 bases between them. The CDR3 extends over 13 amino acids. CDR3 residues: CASSTAGTDTQYF. CDR3 DNA sequence: TGTGCCAGTTCGACAGCCGGCACAGATACGCAGTATTTT.

The gene calls are TRBV5-1 and TRBJ1-3; unclear D gene. The CDR3 totals 16 residues. Trimming took off 1 base at V and 0 bases at J, with 11 bases between the two ends. The germline CDR1 and CDR2 sequences are SGHRS and YFSETQ. CDR3 protein: CASSLSPVPSGNTIYF. The CDR3 region has the DNA TGCGCCAGCAGCTTGTCCCCGGTGCCCTCTGGAAACACCATATATTTT.

The CDR3 DNA reads as TGTGCCAGCAGCTTAGCGCTGGCGGGAGCCGGCGAGCAGTACTTC. Its translation is CASSLALAGAGEQYF. This sequence joins TRBV7-2 and TRBJ2-7; TRBD2 matches at 7 bases. This CDR3 contains 15 residues. The V segment lost 0 bases and the J segment 6 bases; nucleotides outside the gene matches: 8. Germline CDR1 is SGHTA and CDR2 is FQGNSA.

The chain combines TRBV29-1 with TRBJ2-7; 9 positions match TRBD2. V dropped 3 bases and J dropped 6; count of bases not matched to a gene: 9. The CDR3 is made up of 14 amino acids. Germline loops: CDR1 SQVTM, CDR2 ANQGSEA. Here the CDR3 DNA reads TGCAGCGTTGAGGGAACCATAGCGGGAGTCGAGCAGTACTTC. Its protein product is CSVEGTIAGVEQYF.

This clone has only a few counts. V usage is TRBV6-1 and J usage is TRBJ1-1; a possible D gene is TRBD1 (6 bases). There are 17 residues in the CDR3. Germline-derived CDR1 and CDR2 are MNHNS and SASEGT. V was clipped by 4 bases and J by 2 bases, with 20 bases between them. The CDR3 nucleotides are TGTGCCAGCAGTGGAAGGTCTGGGGGGGGCCCTAACACTGAAGCTTTCTTT. Its translation: CASSGRSGGGPNTEAFF.

V and J are TRBV6-1 and TRBJ2-3; 8 bases match TRBD2. This CDR3 is built from 14 residues. Germline values: CDR1 MNHNS, CDR2 SASEGT. V was clipped by 8 bases and J by 3 bases; unmatched bases: 7. Here the CDR3 reads CASRAGGPTDTQYF. The CDR3 DNA reads as TGTGCCAGCCGTGCGGGGGGCCCAACAGATACGCAGTATTTT.

V and J are TRBV5-8 and TRBJ2-7; D not certain. Germline CDR1 reads SGHTS; CDR2 reads YDEGEE. Trimming took 4 bases from V and 0 from J, leaving 14 bases between them. The CDR3 has 15 amino acids. The CDR3 DNA sequence: TGTGCCAGCAGCCTTCTACTAAGGAGCTCCTACGAGCAGTACTTC. Protein product: CASSLLLRSSYEQYF.

In DNA, the CDR3 is TGTGCCATCAGTGGAGGAGTGGGACTAGGGTTGGAGACCCAGTACTTC. Translating it yields CAISGGVGLGLETQYF. The chain uses TRBV10-3 and TRBJ2-5; 8 bases map to TRBD2. Germline V gene sequence: CDR1 ENHRY, CDR2 SYGVKD. This CDR3 has 16 residues. Germline trimming cut 4 bases from V and 5 bases from J; bases unmatched to any gene: 12.

This sequence joins TRBV30 and TRBJ1-1; 10 nucleotides agree with TRBD1. There are 12 residues in the CDR3. Germline CDR1 and CDR2: GTSNPN and SVGIG (reference sequence). Germline trimming cut 3 bases from V and 7 bases from J; bases unmatched to any gene: 2. In DNA form, the CDR3 reads TGTGCCTGGAGCGGACAGGGGGTTGAAGCTTTCTTT. Translating it yields CAWSGQGVEAFF.

The chain recombines TRBV6-1 with TRBJ2-3, with 9 bases matching TRBD2. V gave up 7 bases and J gave up 5 bases; unmatched junction bases: 7. CDR1 and CDR2 from the germline V gene are MNHNS and SASEGT. The CDR3 covers 14 residues. The CDR3 loop is CASTAGGPGDTQYF. The CDR3 region has the DNA TGTGCCAGCACTGCGGGGGGGCCAGGAGATACGCAGTATTTT.

The chain joins TRBV28 to TRBJ1-2; 11 bases fit TRBD1. The CDR3 spans 16 residues. Trimming at V came to 3 bases and at J to 4 bases, leaving 7 bases not matched to a gene. Germline CDR1 MDHEN, CDR2 SYDVKM. CDR3 bases: TGTGCCAGCAGTTTGGCGGGGACAGGGGGACTCTATGGCTACACCTTC. It is translated as CASSLAGTGGLYGYTF.

The V call is TRBV2, the J call TRBJ1-2, with D possibly matching TRBD1 (5 bases). The ends were cut back, 1 base at V and 8 bases at J, with 17 bases in the middle. The CDR3 consists of 15 residues. The germline V gene has CDR1 SNHLY and CDR2 FYNNEI. The chain's CDR3 is CASSEVWGKGEGYTF. Here the CDR3 DNA reads TGTGCCAGCAGTGAAGTGTGGGGCAAAGGCGAAGGCTACACCTTC.

The V gene is TRBV6-1, the J gene TRBJ2-1; 7 bases line up with TRBD2. CDR1 and CDR2 from the germline V gene are MNHNS and SASEGT. With 3 bases clipped from V and 2 bases from J, the junction kept 4 bases outside the gene matches. CDR3 size: 15 residues. Written as DNA, the CDR3 is TGTGCCAGCAGTGATCAGCGGGGCCCCTACAATGAGCAGTTCTTC. Protein product: CASSDQRGPYNEQFF.

The V call is TRBV29-1, the J call TRBJ1-2; D not resolved. V shed 4 bases and J shed 7 bases, with 13 bases lying between them. The CDR3 runs to 12 residues. Germline V lookup: CDR1 SQVTM, CDR2 ANQGSEA. CDR3 DNA: TGCAGCGTTGCATGGAGCCCAGCTGGCTACACCTTC. Encoded protein: CSVAWSPAGYTF.

The V call is TRBV7-6, the J call TRBJ1-4, with D unresolved. Per germline, CDR1 SGHVS and CDR2 FNYEAQ. The CDR3 consists of 16 residues. V lost 5 bases to trimming and J lost 8 bases, with 21 bases between them. CDR3 loop: CASSPWRSNPEEKLFF. CDR3 DNA: TGTGCCAGCAGCCCCTGGCGGTCTAATCCAGAGGAAAAACTGTTTTTT.

V gene TRBV6-5 combines with J gene TRBJ1-5; TRBD1 is a possible D gene (5 bases). With 5 bases removed from V and 2 bases from J, the gap between germline ends came to 13 bases. Germline loops: CDR1 MNHEY, CDR2 SVGAGI. This CDR3 comprises 15 residues. The CDR3 nucleotides read TGTGCCAGCAGTCAAGGAGGGGACGGCAATCAGCCCCAGCATTTT. It is translated as CASSQGGDGNQPQHF.

V gene TRBV9 combines with J gene TRBJ1-6; TRBD1 is a possible D gene (5 bases). The germline gives CDR1 SGDLS, CDR2 YYNGEE. CDR3 length: 15 amino acids. Deletions cut 0 bases from V and 10 bases from J, with 14 bases between. CDR3 protein: CASSVDPGSFSPLHF. CDR3 DNA sequence: TGTGCCAGCAGCGTAGATCCAGGGTCGTTCTCACCCCTCCACTTT.

The chain is built from TRBV27 and TRBJ2-7; TRBD1 matches at 10 bases. The CDR3 totals 13 residues. Per germline, CDR1 MNHEY and CDR2 SMNVEV (reference sequence). V trimming: 4 bases; J trimming: 5 bases; junction bases outside the gene matches: 2. The CDR3 spells CASSWDRGNEQYF. The CDR3 DNA reads TGTGCCAGCAGTTGGGACAGGGGTAACGAGCAGTACTTC.

The chain combines TRBV23-1 with TRBJ1-4; TRBD1 matches 8 bases. TRBV23-1 is treated as an ORF (open reading frame) with a function not yet certain. With V trimmed by 3 bases and J by 0 bases, 6 bases remained unmatched. This CDR3 region has 17 residues. CDR3 nucleotide sequence: TGCGCCAGCAGTCAGGGTGGGACAGGTCCAACTAATGAAAAACTGTTTTTT. Its protein product is CASSQGGTGPTNEKLFF.

In DNA, the CDR3 is TGTGCCAGCAGTTACCAAACAGGGTATAATTCACCCCTCCACTTT. Its protein is CASSYQTGYNSPLHF. The rearrangement uses TRBV6-5 and TRBJ1-6, with D perhaps matching TRBD1 (6 bases). The CDR3 has 15 residues. Germline V gives CDR1 MNHEY, CDR2 SVGAGI. The V and J ends lost 2 bases and 4 bases respectively, with 9 bases between them.

This sequence joins TRBV13 and TRBJ1-5; D is uncertain. The CDR3 is 12 residues long. From germline, CDR1 is PRHDT and CDR2 FYEKMQ (reference sequence). The V and J ends lost 6 bases and 2 bases respectively, with 5 bases between them. CDR3 amino acids: CASSRGNQPQHF. The CDR3 bases are TGTGCCAGCAGTCGTGGCAATCAGCCCCAGCATTTT. The variable domain in full, completed from reference TRBV13 and TRBJ1-5, reads AAGVIQSPRHLIKEKRETATLKCYPIPRHDTVYWYQQGPGQDPQFLISFYEKMQSDKGSIPDRFSAQQFSDYHSELNMSSLELGDSALYFCASSRGNQPQHFGDGTRLSIL.

The chain couples TRBV9 to TRBJ2-1; TRBD1 aligns across 7 bases. V dropped 6 bases and J dropped 6; count of bases not matched to a gene: 6. The CDR3 is made up of 13 amino acids. Germline V CDR1 and CDR2: SGDLS, YYNGEE. CDR3 amino acids: CASTGQHTNEQFF. CDR3 in DNA: TGTGCCAGCACGGGACAGCATACCAATGAGCAGTTCTTC.

This chain uses TRBV5-1 with TRBJ1-1, with D maybe TRBD1 (6 bases). CDR3 length: 13 residues. With 1 base removed from V and 5 bases from J, the gap between germline ends came to 9 bases. CDR1 is SGHRS, CDR2 YFSETQ, per germline. The CDR3 bases are TGCGCCAGCAGCTTGCAACAGGGTACTGAAGCTTTCTTT. The encoded protein is CASSLQQGTEAFF. The full variable domain, in which reference TRBV5-1 and TRBJ1-1 provide the parts outside the CDR3, is KAGVTQTPRYLIKTRGQQVTLSCSPISGHRSVSWYQQTPGQGLQFLFEYFSETQRNKGNFPGRFSGRQFSNSRSEMNVSTLELGDSALYLCASSLQQGTEAFFGQGTRLTVV.

In its sample, this clone was seen once. CDR3 region: CAIETGLGTGELFF. CDR3 nucleotides: TGTGCCATCGAGACAGGGCTGGGAACCGGGGAGCTGTTTTTT. V usage is TRBV2 and J usage is TRBJ2-2; 7 bases fit TRBD1. The V segment lost 10 bases and the J segment 5 bases; nucleotides outside the gene matches: 10. The CDR3 length is 14 residues. The germline gives CDR1 SNHLY, CDR2 FYNNEI.